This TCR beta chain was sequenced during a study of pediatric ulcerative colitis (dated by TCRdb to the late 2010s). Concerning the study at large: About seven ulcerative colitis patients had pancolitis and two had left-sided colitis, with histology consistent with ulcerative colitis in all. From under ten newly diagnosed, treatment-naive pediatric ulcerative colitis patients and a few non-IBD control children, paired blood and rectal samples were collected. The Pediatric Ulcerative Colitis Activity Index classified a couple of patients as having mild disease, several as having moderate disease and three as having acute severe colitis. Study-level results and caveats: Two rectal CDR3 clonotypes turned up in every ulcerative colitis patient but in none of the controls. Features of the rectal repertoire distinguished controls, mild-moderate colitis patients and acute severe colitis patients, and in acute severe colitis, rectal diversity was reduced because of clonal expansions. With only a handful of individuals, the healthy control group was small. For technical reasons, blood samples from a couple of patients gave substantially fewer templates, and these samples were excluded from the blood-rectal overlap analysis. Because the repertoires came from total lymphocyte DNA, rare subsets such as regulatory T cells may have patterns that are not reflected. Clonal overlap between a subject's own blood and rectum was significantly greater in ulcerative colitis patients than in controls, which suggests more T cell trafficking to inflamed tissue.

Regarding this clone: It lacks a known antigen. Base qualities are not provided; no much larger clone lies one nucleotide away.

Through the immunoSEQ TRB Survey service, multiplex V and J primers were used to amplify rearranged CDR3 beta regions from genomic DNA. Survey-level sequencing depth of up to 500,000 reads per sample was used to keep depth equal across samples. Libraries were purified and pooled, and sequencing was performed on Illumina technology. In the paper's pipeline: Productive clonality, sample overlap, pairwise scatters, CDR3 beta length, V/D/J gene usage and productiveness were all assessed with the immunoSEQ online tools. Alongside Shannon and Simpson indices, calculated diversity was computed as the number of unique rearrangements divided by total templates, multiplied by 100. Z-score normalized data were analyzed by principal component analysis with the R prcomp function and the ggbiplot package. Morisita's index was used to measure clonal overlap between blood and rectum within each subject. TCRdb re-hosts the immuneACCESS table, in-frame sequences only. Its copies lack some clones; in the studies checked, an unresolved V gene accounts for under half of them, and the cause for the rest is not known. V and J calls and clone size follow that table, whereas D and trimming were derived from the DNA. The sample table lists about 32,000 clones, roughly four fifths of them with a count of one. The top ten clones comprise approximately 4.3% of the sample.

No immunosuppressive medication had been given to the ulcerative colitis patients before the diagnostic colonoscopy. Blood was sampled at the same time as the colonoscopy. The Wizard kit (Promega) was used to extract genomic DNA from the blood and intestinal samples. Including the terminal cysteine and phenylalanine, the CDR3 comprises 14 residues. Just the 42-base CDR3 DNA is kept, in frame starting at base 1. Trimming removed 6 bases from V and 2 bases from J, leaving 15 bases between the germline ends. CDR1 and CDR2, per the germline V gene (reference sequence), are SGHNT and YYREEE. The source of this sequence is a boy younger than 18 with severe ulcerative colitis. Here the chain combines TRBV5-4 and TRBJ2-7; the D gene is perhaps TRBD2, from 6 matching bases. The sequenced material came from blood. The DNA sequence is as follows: TGTGCCAGCACGGAGGGGCTAACTACCTACGAGCAGTACTTC. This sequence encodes CASTEGLTTYEQYF.